Below are 23 T cell receptor beta chains sequenced from a single sample in a study of cytotoxic CD8 clonotypes in ibrutinib-treated CLL. Only in-frame clones appear in the TCRdb table, and some are missing; sequencing was by immunoSEQ multiplex PCR. The table lists about 140,000 clones, roughly 80% of them singletons. This specimen was PBMCs, taken after 12 months of ibrutinib treatment. These receptors all stem from a human donor with chronic lymphocytic leukemia.

The rearrangement uses TRBV9 and TRBJ1-3; no reliable D call. V was shortened by 6 bases and J by 4 bases, with 5 bases between the two germline ends. The length of the CDR3 is 11 residues. CDR1 is SGDLS, CDR2 YYNGEE, per germline. In DNA, the CDR3 is TGTGCCAGCAAGTCAGGAAACACCATATATTTT. This gives the protein CASKSGNTIYF.

The chain employs TRBV28 and TRBJ1-4; D perhaps matches TRBD1 (6 bases). This CDR3 contains 16 residues. Trimming pared 6 bases from V and 7 bases from J, leaving 21 bases between. Germline lookup yields CDR1 MDHEN and CDR2 SYDVKM. The CDR3: CASRDGGHHWGEKLFF. CDR3 sequence (DNA): TGTGCCAGCAGGGATGGGGGACACCATTGGGGTGAAAAACTGTTTTTT.

A few counts support this clone. The chain joins TRBV7-9 to TRBJ2-2; a possible D gene is TRBD1 (5 bases). Germline V CDR1 and CDR2: SEHNR, FQNEAQ (reference sequence). The CDR3 has 14 amino acids. The ends were cut back, 5 bases at V and 0 bases at J, with 7 bases in the middle. The CDR3 sequence is CASSATANTGELFF. For the CDR3, the DNA is TGTGCCAGCAGCGCGACAGCGAACACCGGGGAGCTGTTTTTT.

V is TRBV13 and J is TRBJ2-3; D is unresolved. This CDR3 region has 13 residues. Germline V CDR1 and CDR2: PRHDT, FYEKMQ (reference sequence). V was cut by 4 bases and J by 2 bases, with 7 bases left in between. CDR3 loop: CASSSADTDTQYF. The CDR3 DNA reads as TGTGCCAGCAGCTCCGCCGACACAGATACGCAGTATTTT.

This clone appeared once. This chain joins TRBV7-3 and TRBJ2-5, with 16 bases identical to TRBD2. V lost 3 bases, J lost 2 bases, and 6 bases stayed unmatched. Germline V gene sequence: CDR1 SGHTA, CDR2 FQGTGA. This CDR3 is built from 18 residues. The CDR3 sequence: CASSLGLAGGPSQETQYF. CDR3 in DNA: TGTGCCAGCAGCTTGGGACTAGCGGGAGGGCCCTCTCAAGAGACCCAGTACTTC.

This clone was counted many times. The CDR3 region is CASSPDRAKQYF. In DNA form, the CDR3 reads TGTGCCAGCTCACCGGACAGGGCTAAGCAGTACTTC. V gene TRBV18 combines with J gene TRBJ2-7; 8 nucleotides agree with TRBD1. CDR1 KGHSH and CDR2 LQKENI come from the germline V gene. V trimming: 3 bases; J trimming: 8 bases; junction bases outside the gene matches: 3. This CDR3 comprises 12 residues.

The CDR3 bases are TGTGCCAGCAGCTTAGTCGTTACAGGGGCCACGATGGAGCAGTACTTC. Residues: CASSLVVTGATMEQYF. The chain recombines TRBV7-8 with TRBJ2-7; 7 bases are shared with TRBD1. The CDR3 extends over 16 amino acids. Germline values: CDR1 SGHVS, CDR2 FQNEAQ. V trimming: 1 base; J trimming: 7 bases; junction bases outside the gene matches: 13.

The chain's CDR3 is CASSLLSEQFF. As DNA, the CDR3 is TGTGCCAGCAGTTTACTCAGCGAGCAGTTCTTC. V and J are TRBV28 and TRBJ2-1; D call uncertain. Trimming took 2 bases from V and 10 from J, leaving 6 bases between them. This CDR3 comprises 11 residues. The germline CDR1 and CDR2 sequences are MDHEN and SYDVKM.

This clone showed up just once. The chain couples TRBV18 to TRBJ1-1; tentatively, D is TRBD1 (6 bases). The CDR3 has 15 amino acids. Trimming removed 5 bases from V and 8 bases from J, with 21 bases in between. Germline CDR1 is KGHSH and CDR2 is LQKENI. CDR3 sequence reads: CASSSTDGRGGEAFF. CDR3 nucleotides: TGTGCCAGCTCAAGCACAGATGGCAGGGGCGGCGAAGCTTTCTTT. The full variable domain, in which reference TRBV18 and TRBJ1-1 provide the parts outside the CDR3, is NAGVMQNPRHLVRRRGQEARLRCSPMKGHSHVYWYRQLPEEGLKFMVYLQKENIIDESGMPKERFSAEFPKEGPSILRIQQVVRGDSAAYFCASSSTDGRGGEAFFGQGTRLTVV.

The rearrangement links TRBV28 to TRBJ1-2; unclear D gene. V dropped 2 bases and J dropped 3 bases, with 13 bases sitting between them. Per the germline V gene, CDR1 is MDHEN and CDR2 is SYDVKM. CDR3 size: 15 residues. The CDR3 loop is CASSLEEGRDYGYTF. The CDR3 coding sequence is TGTGCCAGCAGTTTAGAGGAGGGTAGGGACTATGGCTACACCTTC.

This clone came up once. CDR3 in DNA: TGCGCCAGCAGCCAAGGAGACAGGGCCAACGAGCAGTACTTC. It translates to CASSQGDRANEQYF. The gene calls are TRBV4-1 and TRBJ2-7; 7 bases fit TRBD1. CDR1 and CDR2 from the germline V gene are MGHRA and YSYEKL. CDR3 size: 14 residues. Trimming removed 1 base from V and 5 bases from J; junction bases left unmatched: 5.

The chain joins TRBV11-2 to TRBJ1-4; a weak D match, TRBD1 (5 bases). The V end was cut by 0 bases, the J end by 5 bases, with 7 bases between. CDR1 is SGHAT and CDR2 is FQNNGV in the germline V gene. This CDR3 is 14 amino acids long. CDR3 coding DNA: TGTGCCAGCAGCTTAGACAGGGTAAATGAAAAACTGTTTTTT. It is translated as CASSLDRVNEKLFF. Full variable domain (remainder filled in from reference TRBV11-2 and TRBJ1-4): EAGVAQSPRYKIIEKRQSVAFWCNPISGHATLYWYQQILGQGPKLLIQFQNNGVVDDSQLPKDRFSAERLKGVDSTLKIQPAKLEDSAVYLCASSLDRVNEKLFFGSGTQLSVL.

The chain combines TRBV7-2 with TRBJ1-5, with D perhaps TRBD1 (6 bases). The CDR3 has 15 amino acids. Germline V lookup: CDR1 SGHTA, CDR2 FQGNSA. The V gene lost 1 base and the J gene lost 1 base, with 8 bases spanning the gap. CDR3 residues: CASSLVGQSNQPQHF. The DNA of the CDR3 is TGTGCCAGCAGCTTAGTAGGACAGAGCAATCAGCCCCAGCATTTT. Complete variable domain (other parts from reference TRBV7-2 and TRBJ1-5): GAGVSQSPSNKVTEKGKDVELRCDPISGHTALYWYRQSLGQGLEFLIYFQGNSAPDKSGLPSDRFSAERTGGSVSTLTIQRTQQEDSAVYLCASSLVGQSNQPQHFGDGTRLSIL.

The chain recombines TRBV7-2 with TRBJ1-1, with D perhaps matching TRBD1 (6 bases). The CDR3 consists of 12 residues. Trimming removed 5 bases from V and 8 bases from J, with 12 bases in between. Looked up from germline, CDR1 is SGHTA and CDR2 is FQGNSA. CDR3 DNA sequence: TGTGCCAGCAGCCTATTGGGGACAGAAGCTTTCTTT. As protein: CASSLLGTEAFF. Full variable domain (outside the CDR3, taken from reference TRBV7-2 and TRBJ1-1): GAGVSQSPSNKVTEKGKDVELRCDPISGHTALYWYRQSLGQGLEFLIYFQGNSAPDKSGLPSDRFSAERTGGSVSTLTIQRTQQEDSAVYLCASSLLGTEAFFGQGTRLTVV.

The chain joins TRBV5-1 to TRBJ2-5, with D perhaps matching TRBD1 or TRBD2 (6 bases each). Trimming stripped 4 bases from V and 0 bases from J, with 13 bases between. Germline lookup yields CDR1 SGHRS and CDR2 YFSETQ. The CDR3 totals 15 residues. CDR3 sequence reads: CASSKTRGDQETQYF. The CDR3, as DNA: TGCGCCAGCAGCAAGACTAGGGGGGACCAAGAGACCCAGTACTTC.

The rearrangement uses TRBV2 and TRBJ2-5; 8 nucleotides line up with TRBD2. Germline trimming cut 4 bases from V and 5 bases from J; bases unmatched to any gene: 9. The CDR3 loop spans 15 amino acids. The V gene's germline CDR1 is SNHLY and CDR2 FYNNEI. As DNA, the CDR3 is TGTGCCAGCAGTGCTCGGGAGGGGCTGGGGGAGACCCAGTACTTC. It specifies CASSAREGLGETQYF.

The V and J genes are TRBV11-2 and TRBJ1-3, with no clear D. The V end lost 2 bases, the J end lost 2 bases, and 7 bases lay between the germline ends. Germline V gives CDR1 SGHAT, CDR2 FQNNGV. The CDR3 is made up of 14 amino acids. In DNA form, the CDR3 reads TGTGCCAGCAGCTTACGGTTAGCTGGAAACACCATATATTTT. This sequence encodes CASSLRLAGNTIYF.

CDR3 amino acids: CASSRTMDTQYF. The CDR3, as DNA: TGTGCCAGCAGCCGAACGATGGATACGCAGTATTTT. V and J are TRBV9 and TRBJ2-3; no clear D gene. The V and J ends lost 4 bases and 6 bases respectively, with 9 bases between them. The CDR3 runs to 12 residues. CDR1 is SGDLS, CDR2 YYNGEE, per germline.

The chain employs TRBV7-6 and TRBJ1-1; D gene unclear. From germline, CDR1 is SGHVS and CDR2 FNYEAQ. CDR3 length: 16 amino acids. V dropped 1 base and J dropped 0 bases, with 12 bases sitting between them. Here the CDR3 DNA reads TGTGCCAGCAGCTTAGGAGTAGGACGCATGAACACTGAAGCTTTCTTT. This sequence encodes CASSLGVGRMNTEAFF.

The rearrangement uses TRBV7-3 and TRBJ1-4, with D possibly matching TRBD1 (5 bases). The CDR3 runs 15 residues. CDR1 and CDR2 from the germline V gene are SGHTA and FQGTGA. The V end lost 0 bases, the J end lost 8 bases, and 13 bases lay between the germline ends. CDR3: CASSLTGQGGEKLFF. Here the CDR3 DNA reads TGTGCCAGCAGCTTAACAGGGCAGGGAGGCGAAAAACTGTTTTTT.

The V and J genes are TRBV5-1 and TRBJ2-3; 9 nucleotides match TRBD1. Trimming removed 4 bases from V and 3 bases from J; junction bases left unmatched: 12. Germline CDR1 SGHRS, CDR2 YFSETQ. The CDR3 sequence is 17 residues long. The CDR3 DNA reads as TGCGCCAGCAGCGGAACCGGGACAGGGTCCCGGACAGATACGCAGTATTTT. As protein: CASSGTGTGSRTDTQYF. The full variable domain, in which reference TRBV5-1 and TRBJ2-3 provide the parts outside the CDR3, is KAGVTQTPRYLIKTRGQQVTLSCSPISGHRSVSWYQQTPGQGLQFLFEYFSETQRNKGNFPGRFSGRQFSNSRSEMNVSTLELGDSALYLCASSGTGTGSRTDTQYFGPGTRLTVL.

The J gene is TRBJ2-1, the V gene TRBV7-9, with D perhaps TRBD2 (5 bases). V was pared by 0 bases and J by 6 bases, with 18 bases between. The CDR3 loop spans 17 amino acids. Germline CDR1 is SEHNR and CDR2 is FQNEAQ (reference sequence). The CDR3 bases are TGTGCCAGCAGCTTAGCTTCCAGTTATAGACTAACCAATGAGCAGTTCTTC. Its translation is CASSLASSYRLTNEQFF.

This rearrangement joins TRBV4-1 to TRBJ2-1, with 7 bases that match TRBD2. CDR3 length: 15 amino acids. Germline values: CDR1 MGHRA, CDR2 YSYEKL. V shed 3 bases and J 7 bases; nucleotides not matched to a gene: 9. The CDR3 region is CASSQAGGGWNEQFF. The DNA of the CDR3 is TGCGCCAGCAGCCAGGCGGGCGGGGGATGGAATGAGCAGTTCTTC.